This T cell receptor (beta chain) was retrieved from a study of OX40 agonist ivuxolimab in advanced cancers. About the research overall: Partial response was recorded in three patients: one hepatocellular carcinoma and two cutaneous melanoma cases. Study conclusions and caveats: The CD4+ and CD8+ T cells in the blood had expanded clonally by week 6 at 0.1 to 3.0 mg/kg.

V was pared by 7 bases and J by 5 bases, with 8 bases of the junction left unmatched. CDR1 is MDHEN and CDR2 is SYDVKM in the germline V gene. CDR3 size: 15 residues. The method was immunoSEQ multiplex PCR; TCRdb's version includes in-frame clones alone and lacks a portion of them. The sample carries around 83,000 clones, roughly nine tenths recorded once. Concerning this clone: Its target is unknown.

The rearrangement uses TRBV28 and TRBJ2-5, with 12 bases aligning to TRBD2. The receptor was isolated from an adult with an advanced solid tumor such as melanoma, head and neck, liver or kidney cancer. Material: CD4+ or CD8+ T cells sorted from blood, obtained in a trial of the OX40 agonist ivuxolimab. In DNA, the CDR3 is TGTGCCAGCACTTCCCCTAGCGGGAGGGCCGAGACCCAGTACTTC. Encoded protein: CASTSPSGRAETQYF. Based on the CDR3 plus reference TRBV28 and TRBJ2-5, the full variable domain is DVKVTQSSRYLVKRTGEKVFLECVQDMDHENMFWYRQDPGLGLRLIYFSYDVKMKEKGDIPEGYSVSREKKERFSLILESASTNQTSMYLCASTSPSGRAETQYFGPGTRLLVL.